A selection of T cell receptor beta chains follows, all from one sample in a study of blood T cell repertoires in COVID-19. Sequencing used immunoSEQ multiplex PCR; TCRdb keeps in-frame clones, though not all of them. The sample records 90,000 or so clones, around 72% being singletons. The sample was peripheral blood. Every receptor here comes from a woman of 80 years or more with acute or convalescent COVID-19. The CDR3 runs from the conserved cysteine through the conserved F or W. Fields, in order: CDR3 protein, CDR3 DNA, D gene, V gene, clone size, J gene. D genes are given only for firm matches. Part of the rows lack a size; the others show once, few, many or a class for expanded clones.

CDR3aa: CASSFQGGRGTYEQYF; CDR3nt: TGTGCCAGCAGTTTCCAAGGGGGACGGGGCACCTACGAGCAGTACTTC; d_gene: -; v_gene: TRBV28; abundance: -; j_gene: TRBJ2-7
CDR3aa: CASSPGAPNTEAFF; CDR3nt: TGTGCCAGCTCACCCGGTGCCCCGAACACTGAAGCTTTCTTT; d_gene: -; v_gene: TRBV18; abundance: -; j_gene: TRBJ1-1
CDR3aa: CASSQADRGATEAFF; CDR3nt: TGCGCCAGCAGCCAGGCCGACAGGGGGGCCACTGAAGCTTTCTTT; d_gene: TRBD1; v_gene: TRBV4-1; abundance: -; j_gene: TRBJ1-1
CDR3aa: CASIPAGAPAFF; CDR3nt: TGTGCCAGCATTCCCGCAGGGGCCCCGGCTTTCTTT; d_gene: -; v_gene: TRBV12-3/TRBV12-4; abundance: many; j_gene: TRBJ1-1
CDR3aa: CASSLDRTLYGYTF; CDR3nt: TGTGCCAGCAGCCTCGATAGGACACTCTATGGCTACACCTTC; d_gene: -; v_gene: TRBV5-4; abundance: -; j_gene: TRBJ1-2
CDR3aa: CASSWEGPNYEQYF; CDR3nt: TGCGCCAGCAGCTGGGAGGGACCGAACTACGAGCAGTACTTC; d_gene: TRBD2; v_gene: TRBV5-1; abundance: -; j_gene: TRBJ2-7
CDR3aa: CASSYSRGGGYEQYF; CDR3nt: TGTGCCAGCAGTTACTCGAGGGGTGGAGGGTACGAGCAGTACTTC; d_gene: -; v_gene: TRBV6-5; abundance: -; j_gene: TRBJ2-7
CDR3aa: CASSVRGQRWDEQYF; CDR3nt: TGTGCCAGCAGCGTACGGGGACAGCGGTGGGACGAGCAGTACTTC; d_gene: TRBD1; v_gene: TRBV5-4; abundance: -; j_gene: TRBJ2-7
CDR3aa: CATTHTYGYTF; CDR3nt: TGTGCCACCACCCACACCTATGGCTACACCTTC; d_gene: -; v_gene: TRBV28; abundance: -; j_gene: TRBJ1-2
CDR3aa: CASSSRQGETQYF; CDR3nt: TGTGCCAGCAGCTCCCGACAGGGAGAGACCCAGTACTTC; d_gene: TRBD1; v_gene: TRBV7-6; abundance: -; j_gene: TRBJ2-5
CDR3aa: CASSLLTSGGDTQYF; CDR3nt: TGTGCCAGCAGCTTATTGACTAGCGGGGGAGATACGCAGTATTTT; d_gene: TRBD2; v_gene: TRBV7-2; abundance: -; j_gene: TRBJ2-3
CDR3aa: CASSTRVSQPQHF; CDR3nt: TGTGCCAGTAGTACCAGGGTTAGTCAGCCCCAGCATTTT; d_gene: -; v_gene: TRBV19; abundance: -; j_gene: TRBJ1-5
CDR3aa: CASSLTASGYQETQYF; CDR3nt: TGTGCCAGCAGCCTGACGGCTAGCGGGTATCAAGAGACCCAGTACTTC; d_gene: TRBD2; v_gene: TRBV3-1/TRBV3-2; abundance: -; j_gene: TRBJ2-5
CDR3aa: CAIRTSGEAYEQYF; CDR3nt: TGTGCCATCAGGACTAGCGGTGAAGCCTACGAGCAGTACTTC; d_gene: TRBD2; v_gene: TRBV10-3; abundance: -; j_gene: TRBJ2-7
CDR3aa: CASSQGPQNTEAFF; CDR3nt: TGCGCCAGCAGCCAAGGGCCCCAGAACACTGAAGCTTTCTTT; d_gene: -; v_gene: TRBV4-3; abundance: -; j_gene: TRBJ1-1
CDR3aa: CASSPTGTSGGNEQFF; CDR3nt: TGTGCCAGCAGTCCAACAGGGACTAGCGGGGGGAATGAGCAGTTCTTC; d_gene: TRBD2; v_gene: TRBV6-6; abundance: -; j_gene: TRBJ2-1
CDR3aa: CASSRDRGSGGYTF; CDR3nt: TGTGCCAGCAGCAGAGACAGGGGCTCAGGGGGCTACACCTTC; d_gene: TRBD1; v_gene: TRBV3-1/TRBV3-2; abundance: -; j_gene: TRBJ1-2
CDR3aa: CATSDPIGTGDHEQYF; CDR3nt: TGTGCCACCAGTGATCCAATCGGGACAGGGGACCACGAGCAGTACTTC; d_gene: TRBD1; v_gene: TRBV24-1; abundance: -; j_gene: TRBJ2-7
CDR3aa: CASSINRGRGTYNEQFF; CDR3nt: TGTGCCAGTAGTATAAACAGGGGCAGGGGAACTTACAATGAGCAGTTCTTC; d_gene: TRBD1; v_gene: TRBV19; abundance: -; j_gene: TRBJ2-1
CDR3aa: CASSLGSPLGEETGELFF; CDR3nt: TGTGCCAGCAGCTTAGGTAGCCCTTTGGGTGAGGAAACCGGGGAGCTGTTTTTT; d_gene: -; v_gene: TRBV7-8; abundance: few; j_gene: TRBJ2-2
CDR3aa: CASSTNRGQTQYF; CDR3nt: TGTGCCAGCAGTACTAACAGGGGCCAGACCCAGTACTTC; d_gene: TRBD1; v_gene: TRBV6-4; abundance: once; j_gene: TRBJ2-5
CDR3aa: CASSSLAGGSDTQYF; CDR3nt: TGTGCCAGCAGTTCCCTAGCGGGGGGCTCAGATACGCAGTATTTT; d_gene: TRBD2; v_gene: TRBV6-6; abundance: -; j_gene: TRBJ2-3
CDR3aa: CASSLGQGGLNYGYTF; CDR3nt: TGTGCCAGCAGCTTGGGGCAGGGAGGACTTAACTATGGCTACACCTTC; d_gene: -; v_gene: TRBV7-2; abundance: -; j_gene: TRBJ1-2
CDR3aa: CASSLLPGLPSGANVLTF; CDR3nt: TGCGCCAGCAGCCTACTTCCGGGACTTCCGTCTGGGGCCAACGTCCTGACTTTC; d_gene: -; v_gene: TRBV4-1; abundance: -; j_gene: TRBJ2-6
CDR3aa: CASSELYEQFF; CDR3nt: TGTGCCAGCAGTGAATTATATGAGCAGTTCTTC; d_gene: -; v_gene: TRBV2; abundance: -; j_gene: TRBJ2-1
CDR3aa: CASSLRQGGNYGYTF; CDR3nt: TGCGCCAGCAGCTTGAGACAGGGAGGCAACTATGGCTACACCTTC; d_gene: TRBD1; v_gene: TRBV5-1; abundance: -; j_gene: TRBJ1-2
CDR3aa: CASSDRDTINEQFF; CDR3nt: TGTGCCAGCAGTGACCGGGACACGATCAATGAGCAGTTCTTC; d_gene: -; v_gene: TRBV27; abundance: -; j_gene: TRBJ2-1
CDR3aa: CASGPWASNSPLHF; CDR3nt: TGTGCCTCTGGCCCGTGGGCTTCTAATTCACCCCTCCACTTT; d_gene: -; v_gene: TRBV10-3; abundance: -; j_gene: TRBJ1-6
CDR3aa: CASSVSRDSYGYTF; CDR3nt: TGTGCCAGCAGCGTGAGCCGGGACAGCTATGGCTACACCTTC; d_gene: TRBD1; v_gene: TRBV7-2; abundance: once; j_gene: TRBJ1-2
CDR3aa: CASSSGGSQETQYF; CDR3nt: TGTGCCAGCAGTAGCGGGGGGTCCCAAGAGACCCAGTACTTC; d_gene: TRBD2; v_gene: TRBV7-2; abundance: -; j_gene: TRBJ2-5
CDR3aa: CASSWTGGDQPQHF; CDR3nt: TGTGCCAGCAGTTGGACAGGGGGCGATCAGCCCCAGCATTTT; d_gene: TRBD1; v_gene: TRBV6-6; abundance: -; j_gene: TRBJ1-5
CDR3aa: CASSVGQGSGNTIYF; CDR3nt: TGTGCCAGCAGCGTAGGGCAGGGGTCCGGAAACACCATATATTTT; d_gene: -; v_gene: TRBV9; abundance: -; j_gene: TRBJ1-3
CDR3aa: CATSDWDTPYEQYF; CDR3nt: TGTGCCACCAGTGATTGGGACACCCCCTACGAGCAGTACTTC; d_gene: -; v_gene: TRBV24-1; abundance: -; j_gene: TRBJ2-7
CDR3aa: CASSYGQGGNEQFF; CDR3nt: TGTGCCAGCAGTTACGGACAGGGAGGTAATGAGCAGTTCTTC; d_gene: TRBD1; v_gene: TRBV6-5; abundance: -; j_gene: TRBJ2-1
CDR3aa: CASSTTGGLYGYTF; CDR3nt: TGTGCCAGCAGTACAACGGGGGGTCTCTATGGCTACACCTTC; d_gene: -; v_gene: TRBV25-1; abundance: -; j_gene: TRBJ1-2
CDR3aa: CASSDPGGASGNEQFF; CDR3nt: TGTGCCAGCAGTGACCCAGGGGGCGCCTCAGGCAATGAGCAGTTCTTC; d_gene: TRBD1; v_gene: TRBV6-1; abundance: -; j_gene: TRBJ2-1
CDR3aa: CASSLGGLAVTDTQYF; CDR3nt: TGCGCCAGCAGCTTGGGAGGACTTGCGGTCACAGATACGCAGTATTTT; d_gene: -; v_gene: TRBV5-1; abundance: -; j_gene: TRBJ2-3
CDR3aa: CASDPGAQETQYF; CDR3nt: TGTGCCAGCGACCCAGGGGCGCAAGAGACCCAGTACTTC; d_gene: -; v_gene: TRBV18; abundance: -; j_gene: TRBJ2-5
CDR3aa: CASSLAPTGTYEQYF; CDR3nt: TGCGCCAGCAGCTTGGCCCCAACGGGAACCTACGAGCAGTACTTC; d_gene: -; v_gene: TRBV5-1; abundance: -; j_gene: TRBJ2-7
CDR3aa: CASNSGGAASLPEHDEQFF; CDR3nt: TGTGCCAGCAATTCAGGGGGCGCCGCTTCTCTTCCTGAACACGATGAGCAGTTCTTC; d_gene: TRBD1; v_gene: TRBV9; abundance: -; j_gene: TRBJ2-1
CDR3aa: CASSGWGQGWYGYTF; CDR3nt: TGTGCCAGCAGTGGTTGGGGACAGGGTTGGTATGGCTACACCTTC; d_gene: TRBD1; v_gene: TRBV27; abundance: -; j_gene: TRBJ1-2
CDR3aa: CASSKAHPLEGQNYGYTF; CDR3nt: TGTGCCAGCAGCAAAGCTCATCCCCTCGAGGGCCAGAACTATGGCTACACCTTC; d_gene: -; v_gene: TRBV21-1; abundance: -; j_gene: TRBJ1-2
CDR3aa: CASSQGLGGFSEQYF; CDR3nt: TGTGCCAGCTCACAGGGGTTAGGGGGCTTCTCCGAGCAGTACTTC; d_gene: TRBD1; v_gene: TRBV18; abundance: few; j_gene: TRBJ2-7
CDR3aa: CASSLRTGTYGYTF; CDR3nt: TGTGCCAGCAGTTTACGGACAGGGACCTATGGCTACACCTTC; d_gene: TRBD1; v_gene: TRBV27; abundance: -; j_gene: TRBJ1-2
CDR3aa: CASSLWDRVTYEQYF; CDR3nt: TGTGCCAGCAGCTTATGGGACAGGGTAACCTACGAGCAGTACTTC; d_gene: TRBD1; v_gene: TRBV7-9; abundance: -; j_gene: TRBJ2-7
CDR3aa: CASSPTGANYGYTF; CDR3nt: TGCGCCAGCAGCCCCACGGGGGCTAACTATGGCTACACCTTC; d_gene: -; v_gene: TRBV5-1; abundance: -; j_gene: TRBJ1-2
CDR3aa: CASSSNRAGVRETQYF; CDR3nt: TGTGCCAGCAGCAGCAATCGAGCGGGGGTACGAGAGACCCAGTACTTC; d_gene: TRBD2; v_gene: TRBV11-2; abundance: -; j_gene: TRBJ2-5
CDR3aa: CASSLGLASTGELFF; CDR3nt: TGTGCCAGCAGTCTGGGACTAGCGTCCACCGGGGAGCTGTTTTTT; d_gene: TRBD2; v_gene: TRBV3-1/TRBV3-2; abundance: -; j_gene: TRBJ2-2
CDR3aa: CASSGQGFQEKLFF; CDR3nt: TGTGCCAGCAGCGGACAGGGGTTTCAAGAAAAACTGTTTTTT; d_gene: TRBD1; v_gene: TRBV28; abundance: -; j_gene: TRBJ1-4